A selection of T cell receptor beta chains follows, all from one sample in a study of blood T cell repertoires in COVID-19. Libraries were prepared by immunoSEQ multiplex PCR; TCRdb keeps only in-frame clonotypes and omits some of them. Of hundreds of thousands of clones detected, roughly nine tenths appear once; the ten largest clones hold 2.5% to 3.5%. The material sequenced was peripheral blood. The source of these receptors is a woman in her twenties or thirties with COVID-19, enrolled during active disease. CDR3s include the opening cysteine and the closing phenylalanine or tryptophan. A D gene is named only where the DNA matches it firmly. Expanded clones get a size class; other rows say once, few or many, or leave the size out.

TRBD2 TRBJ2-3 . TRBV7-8 TGTGCCAGCAGCTTAGGGGGGCTAGCGGGAGTTAGGGATACGCAGTATTTT CASSLGGLAGVRDTQYF
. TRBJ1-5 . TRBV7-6 TGTGCCAGCAGCTTAGGCGCCCCCGGGTATAGCAATCAGCCCCAGCATTTT CASSLGAPGYSNQPQHF
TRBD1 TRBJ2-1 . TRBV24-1 TGTGCCACCAGTTCGCAATTACACGGGACAGGGCCCTACAATGAGCAGTTCTTC CATSSQLHGTGPYNEQFF
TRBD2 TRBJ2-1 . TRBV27 TGTGCCAGCATGGGACTAGGGAAGTCCGAGCAGTTCTTC CASMGLGKSEQFF
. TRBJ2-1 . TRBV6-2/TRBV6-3 TGTGCCAGCAGTCTAGCGAGCTCCTACAATGAGCAGTTCTTC CASSLASSYNEQFF
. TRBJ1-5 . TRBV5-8 TGTGCCAGCAGCGACCTGGGCGGGGGTGGCAATCAGCCCCAGCATTTT CASSDLGGGGNQPQHF
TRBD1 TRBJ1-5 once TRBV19 TGTGCCAGTAGTATCCCTCGGGGGACAGACAATCAGCCCCAGCATTTT CASSIPRGTDNQPQHF
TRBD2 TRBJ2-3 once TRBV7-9 TGTGCCAGCAGCCTCTTTCCGGGACTAGCGGGTAGAGATACGCAGTATTTT CASSLFPGLAGRDTQYF
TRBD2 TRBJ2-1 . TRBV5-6 TGTGCCAGCAGCTTGGCCGGACTAGCGGGAGTATCCTACAATGAGCAGTTCTTC CASSLAGLAGVSYNEQFF
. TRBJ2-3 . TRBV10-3 TGTGCCAACCGGGACACCTTCACAGATACGCAGTATTTT CANRDTFTDTQYF
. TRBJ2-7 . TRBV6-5 TGTGCCAGCGGGTCGGCGGACTACGTGGGCGAGCAGTACTTC CASGSADYVGEQYF
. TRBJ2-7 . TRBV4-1 TGCGCCAGCAGCCCCCGGGGAGCTTCCTACGAGCAGTACTTC CASSPRGASYEQYF
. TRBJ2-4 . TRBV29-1 TGCAGCGTTGGCGGGGACAACATTCAGTACTTC CSVGGDNIQYF
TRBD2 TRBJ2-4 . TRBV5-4 TGTGCCAGCAGCTTCACAGCGGGAGGGAACATTCAGTACTTC CASSFTAGGNIQYF
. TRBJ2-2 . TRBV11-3 TGTGCCAGCAGCTTAGGCGGTCAAAACACCGGGGAGCTGTTTTTT CASSLGGQNTGELFF
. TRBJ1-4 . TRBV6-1 TGTGCCAGCAGTGAAGGCAGGGGCGAAATTGAAAAACTGTTTTTT CASSEGRGEIEKLFF
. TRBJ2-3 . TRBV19 TGTGCCAGTAGTATCTCCCGCACTAGTTCAGATACGCAGTATTTT CASSISRTSSDTQYF
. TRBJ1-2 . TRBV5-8 TGTGCCAGCAGCCCAACAGTCAACTATGGCTACACCTTC CASSPTVNYGYTF
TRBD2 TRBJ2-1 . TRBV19 TGTGCCAGTAGTGGACTAGCGGAATACAATGAGCAGTTCTTC CASSGLAEYNEQFF
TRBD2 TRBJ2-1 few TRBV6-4 TGTGCCAGCAGTAAACTTGCGGGGGGGCCTTACAATGAGCAGTTCTTC CASSKLAGGPYNEQFF
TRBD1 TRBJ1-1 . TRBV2 TGTGCCAGCAGTGTAACAGGGGCTGAAGCTTTCTTT CASSVTGAEAFF
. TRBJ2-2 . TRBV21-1 TGTGCCAGCAGCCGGGACAGGGGTTACCCCGGGGAGCTGTTTTTT CASSRDRGYPGELFF
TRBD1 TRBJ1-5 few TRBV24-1 TGTGCCACCAGTGTGCGACAGGGACACAATCAGCCCCAGCATTTT CATSVRQGHNQPQHF
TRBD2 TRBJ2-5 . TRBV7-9 TGTGCCAGCAGCTCCTCAGCGGGAGGGCCAGAGACCCAGTACTTC CASSSSAGGPETQYF
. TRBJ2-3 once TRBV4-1 TGCGCCAGCAGCCACATCGGGAGAAGTGCAGATACGCAGTATTTT CASSHIGRSADTQYF
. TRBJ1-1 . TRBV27 TGTGCCAGCCGAAGCCTCGTGGGCCCAGCTGAAGCTTTCTTT CASRSLVGPAEAFF
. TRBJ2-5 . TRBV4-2 TGTGCCAGCAGCCAAGAAGGCAACAGCCAAGAGACCCAGTACTTC CASSQEGNSQETQYF
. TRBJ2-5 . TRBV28 TGTGCCAGCAGTTTTGGAGGGCAAGAGACCCAGTACTTC CASSFGGQETQYF
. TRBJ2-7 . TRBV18 TGTGCCAGCTCCCCGCGGGCTATAGCTGCCCCAACCTACGAGCAGTACTTC CASSPRAIAAPTYEQYF
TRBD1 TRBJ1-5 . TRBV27 TGTGCCAGCAGTAGGACAGGGGGCTTGGGGGCCCAGCATTTT CASSRTGGLGAQHF
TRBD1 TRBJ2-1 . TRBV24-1 TGTGCCACCAGCGCAGAACAGGGGCCCTACAATGAGCAGTTCTTC CATSAEQGPYNEQFF
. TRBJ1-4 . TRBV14 TGTGCCAGCAGCCAAGACGGACAGCATGAAAAACTGTTTTTT CASSQDGQHEKLFF
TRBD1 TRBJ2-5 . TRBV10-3 TGTGCCATCAGTGAGGAGGGGACAGGGTGGGGGACCCAGTACTTC CAISEEGTGWGTQYF
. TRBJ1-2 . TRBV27 TGTGCCAGCAGTTTCGCCCAGGGGTATGGCTACACCTTC CASSFAQGYGYTF
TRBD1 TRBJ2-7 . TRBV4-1 TGCGCCAGCAGCCTAGGGGGCGGACGCTACGAGCAGTACTTC CASSLGGGRYEQYF
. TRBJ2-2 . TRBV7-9 TGTGCCAGCAGCTTTGGACAAACCGGGGAGCTGTTTTTT CASSFGQTGELFF
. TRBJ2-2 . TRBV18 TGTGCCAGCTCACCACCGGGGCAACGAGGCACCGGGGAGCTGTTTTTT CASSPPGQRGTGELFF